The rows below give T cell receptor beta chains drawn from one sample of a study of control samples from healthy donors and cancer patients. Some clones are missing from TCRdb's copy, which holds only in-frame ones; the method was immunoSEQ multiplex PCR. The sample holds tens of thousands of clones, more than 85% seen once. The sequenced material came from PBMCs. These receptors originate from a man aged 40-55 years with colorectal cancer. CDR3s include the opening cysteine and the closing phenylalanine or tryptophan. A D gene is named only where the DNA matches it firmly. Clone size is not always given. Where it is, it says once, few, many or a class for expanded clones.

clone size	D gene	V gene	J gene	CDR3 DNA	CDR3 protein
few	NA	TRBV19	TRBJ1-5	TGTGCCAGTAGTATCTCACAGCCCAATCAGCCCCAGCATTTT	CASSISQPNQPQHF
NA	NA	TRBV14	TRBJ1-1	TGTGCCAGCAGCCAAGATAGGGTACCGAGGGAGGGGGAAGCTTTCTTT	CASSQDRVPREGEAFF
NA	TRBD1	TRBV5-1	TRBJ1-1	TGCGCCAGCAGCCCGAGACAGGGGGCGAGGGGCACTGAAGCTTTCTTT	CASSPRQGARGTEAFF
NA	NA	TRBV19	TRBJ1-2	TGTGCCAGTAGTATCGGGGGGCCCTATGGCTACACCTTC	CASSIGGPYGYTF
NA	TRBD2	TRBV12-5	TRBJ2-3	TGTGCTAGTGGTTTGGAGACTAGCGGGGGGGCGAGGGGTACGCAGTATTTT	CASGLETSGGARGTQYF
NA	TRBD2	TRBV6-5	TRBJ2-1	TGTGCCAGCAGTTCGACTAGCGGGGTCTACAATGAGCAGTTCTTC	CASSSTSGVYNEQFF
NA	TRBD1	TRBV3-1/TRBV3-2	TRBJ1-2	TGTGCCAGCAGCACGCAGGGACAGGGGGCCTATGGCTACACCTTC	CASSTQGQGAYGYTF
NA	TRBD1	TRBV6-4	TRBJ2-1	TGTGCCACCGACAGGGTGGATGAGCAGTTCTTC	CATDRVDEQFF
NA	TRBD2	TRBV19	TRBJ2-7	TGTGCCAGTAAGCCAGCGGGGATGAACGAGCAGTACTTC	CASKPAGMNEQYF
once	NA	TRBV29-1	TRBJ1-1	TGCAGCGTTGAGCGCCACGGACGGTACACTGAAGCTTTCTTT	CSVERHGRYTEAFF
NA	NA	TRBV30	TRBJ1-5	TGTGCCTGGAGTCCCGGCGACAGGCCCAATCAGCCCCAGCATTTT	CAWSPGDRPNQPQHF
NA	TRBD1	TRBV7-6	TRBJ1-5	TGTGCCAGCAGCTTGACAGGGGGGCCCCAGCATTTT	CASSLTGGPQHF
NA	TRBD1	TRBV5-1	TRBJ2-2	TGCGCCAGCAGCCGGGACAGGGGCACCGGGGAGCTGTTTTTT	CASSRDRGTGELFF
NA	TRBD1	TRBV6-1	TRBJ1-4	TGTGCCAGCAGTGCCCGGACAGGGAGGAATGGCGAAAAACTGTTTTTT	CASSARTGRNGEKLFF
once	NA	TRBV12-3/TRBV12-4	TRBJ1-2	TGTGCCAGCAGTTTAAGTGCTCATGGCTACACCTTC	CASSLSAHGYTF
once	NA	TRBV11-3	TRBJ1-3	TGTGCCAGCAGCCCCCTTCAGGGCGGAAACACCATATATTTT	CASSPLQGGNTIYF
NA	TRBD2	TRBV6-5	TRBJ2-1	TGTGCCAGCAGTCTAGCGGGGGGACAGTTTGAGCAGTTCTTC	CASSLAGGQFEQFF
NA	NA	TRBV24-1	TRBJ2-7	TGTGCCACCAGTGATCCTCACAGGGTATCAGTCCACGAGCAGTACTTC	CATSDPHRVSVHEQYF
NA	NA	TRBV6-5	TRBJ2-7	TGTGCCAGCAGTTCCCCGGCGGCCTCCTACGAGCAGTACTTC	CASSSPAASYEQYF
NA	NA	TRBV5-5	TRBJ1-5	TGTGCCAGCAGCTTGGAAACAGGGAATCAGCCCCAGCATTTT	CASSLETGNQPQHF
few	NA	TRBV7-9	TRBJ2-2	TGTGCCAGCAGCCCCCGGGACCGACAAGACCGGGAGCTGTTTTTT	CASSPRDRQDRELFF
NA	NA	TRBV6-5	TRBJ1-3	TGTGCCAGCAGGGGCTCTGGAAACACCATATATTTT	CASRGSGNTIYF
NA	TRBD1	TRBV6-5	TRBJ1-2	TGTGCCAGCAGTTTGGCGGGGACAGGGTCGAACTATGGCTACACCTTC	CASSLAGTGSNYGYTF
NA	NA	TRBV4-1	TRBJ1-2	TGCGCCAGCAGCGTCCGGGGGAACTATGGCTACACCTTC	CASSVRGNYGYTF
NA	TRBD2	TRBV2	TRBJ2-1	TGTGCCAGCAAGGAGATAGCGGGGGGCGGGAATGAGCAGTTCTTC	CASKEIAGGGNEQFF
NA	TRBD1	TRBV30	TRBJ1-1	TGTGCCTGGAGGGGACCGGGACAGAGGTACGCTTTCTTT	CAWRGPGQRYAFF
NA	TRBD2	TRBV7-3	TRBJ2-1	TGTGCCAGCAGTCAAACGGGGGGGCCGGGCAATGAGCAGTTCTTC	CASSQTGGPGNEQFF
few	TRBD1	TRBV11-2	TRBJ2-1	TGTGCCAGCGGACTTACAGGGGGCCCCTACAATGAGCAGTTCTTC	CASGLTGGPYNEQFF
NA	TRBD2	TRBV9	TRBJ2-1	TGTGCCAGCACTAGCGGGGGCTCAAGCTCCTACAATGAGCAGTTCTTC	CASTSGGSSSYNEQFF
NA	NA	TRBV12-3/TRBV12-4	TRBJ2-7	TGTGCCAGCCAGGAGAACTACGAGCAGTACTTC	CASQENYEQYF
NA	TRBD1	TRBV19	TRBJ1-5	TGTGCCAGTACCGACGCCGGGACAGGGCGCAATCAGCCCCAGCATTTT	CASTDAGTGRNQPQHF
NA	NA	TRBV2	TRBJ2-3	TGTGCCAGCAGTGAATTTTCGGCGGGACCGCAGTATTTT	CASSEFSAGPQYF
NA	TRBD1	TRBV5-1	TRBJ2-7	TGCGCCAGCAGCACGAACGACAGGGGGTCAAACGAGCAGTACTTC	CASSTNDRGSNEQYF
NA	TRBD1	TRBV9	TRBJ1-4	TGTGCCAGCAGCGTAGAACAGGGGAGAGAAAAACTGTTTTTT	CASSVEQGREKLFF
NA	NA	TRBV2	TRBJ1-2	TGTGCCAGCAGTGAAGACCTAAGCTATGGCTACACCTTC	CASSEDLSYGYTF
NA	TRBD1	TRBV7-6	TRBJ2-5	TGTGCCAGCAGCTTAGTTCGGACAGGAAAAGAGACCCAGTACTTC	CASSLVRTGKETQYF
NA	NA	TRBV27	TRBJ2-5	TGTGCCAGCAGTCAGAGGGCCCAAGAGACCCAGTACTTC	CASSQRAQETQYF
NA	NA	TRBV21-1	TRBJ2-5	TGTGCCAGCAGCCACGGGGACAGAAAAGAGACCCAGTACTTC	CASSHGDRKETQYF
NA	TRBD1	TRBV27	TRBJ2-1	TGTGCCAGCAGTAAACCGCGGACAGGGGCGACGAATGAGCAGTTCTTC	CASSKPRTGATNEQFF
once	NA	TRBV5-1	TRBJ1-1	TGCGCCAGCAGCTTAGGGCACCTGGGGACTGAAGCTTTCTTT	CASSLGHLGTEAFF
NA	NA	TRBV5-1	TRBJ2-7	TGCGCCAGCAGCCGCGGGGACGGAACTGTCTACGAGCAGTACTTC	CASSRGDGTVYEQYF
NA	TRBD2	TRBV2	TRBJ2-2	TGTGCCAGCAGTAAGAACGGGGAGGGACGGAACACCGGGGAGCTGTTTTTT	CASSKNGEGRNTGELFF
NA	NA	TRBV2	TRBJ1-6	TGTGCCAGCGGTGGTAGCAGGAATTCACCCCTCCACTTT	CASGGSRNSPLHF
NA	TRBD1	TRBV4-2	TRBJ2-3	TGTGCCAGCAGCTACAGGGGGACGGCGGCAGATACGCAGTATTTT	CASSYRGTAADTQYF
NA	NA	TRBV9	TRBJ2-2	TGTGCCAGCAACTCCGCGGGGAGGCTGTTTTTT	CASNSAGRLFF
NA	NA	TRBV5-4	TRBJ2-3	TGTGCCAGCAGCTTTAGGTATAGCACAGATACGCAGTATTTT	CASSFRYSTDTQYF
once	NA	TRBV11-1	TRBJ1-1	TGTGCCAGCAGCGCACAGACAGGCGTTGGCACTGAAGCTTTCTTT	CASSAQTGVGTEAFF
NA	TRBD1	TRBV5-4	TRBJ2-2	TGTGCCAGCAGCCGATGGACAGGGGTCAACACCGGGGAGCTGTTTTTT	CASSRWTGVNTGELFF
NA	NA	TRBV27	TRBJ1-3	TGTGCCAGCAGTGTGGGGACGGCTGGAAACACCATATATTTT	CASSVGTAGNTIYF
NA	NA	TRBV7-9	TRBJ2-7	TGTGCCAGCAGCTACATCGGGACATTGCTTTACGAGCAGTACTTC	CASSYIGTLLYEQYF
NA	TRBD1	TRBV27	TRBJ1-2	TGTGCCAGCAGTCCCCGGGACAGGGTCGGTGGCTACACCTTC	CASSPRDRVGGYTF
NA	TRBD1	TRBV5-1	TRBJ2-1	TGCGCCAGCAGCCAACAGGGGCTAAAGAACAATGAGCAGTTCTTC	CASSQQGLKNNEQFF
NA	NA	TRBV6-1	TRBJ1-3	TGTGCCAGCAGTGATGGTTTCGAGAGCTCTGGAAACACCATATATTTT	CASSDGFESSGNTIYF
NA	NA	TRBV18	TRBJ1-5	TGTGCCAGCTCCCGAACTCCAGACAGGAATCAGCCCCAGCATTTT	CASSRTPDRNQPQHF
NA	NA	TRBV3-1/TRBV3-2	TRBJ1-2	TGTGCCAGCAGCCAAGATAATCAATTCCTTCACAGGATTCCTAACTATGGCTACACCTTC	CASSQDNQFLHRIPNYGYTF
few	NA	TRBV12-3/TRBV12-4	TRBJ1-1	TGTGCCAGCAGTCCTGCCTTGAACACTGAAGCTTTCTTT	CASSPALNTEAFF
NA	NA	TRBV5-1	TRBJ2-5	TGCGCCAGCAGCTTGGAGGGGGGCAGAGAGACCCAGTACTTC	CASSLEGGRETQYF
NA	NA	TRBV4-2	TRBJ2-7	TGTGCCAGCAGCCAACCCAATTCCCGGGGGTACGAGCAGTACTTC	CASSQPNSRGYEQYF
once	TRBD1	TRBV7-9	TRBJ1-4	TGTGCCAGCAGCCCCCTTTGGACAGGGGTCATGGATGAAAAACTGTTTTTT	CASSPLWTGVMDEKLFF
NA	TRBD2	TRBV5-1	TRBJ2-7	TGCGCCAGCAGTCGGGAGGGGGGCTACGAGCAGTACTTC	CASSREGGYEQYF